This paragraph reports one T cell receptor beta chain. These data belong to a study of OX40 agonist ivuxolimab in advanced cancers. Study details: Cohort: 80% to 85% men, mean age around 61, aged roughly 23 to 90. Prior anti-PD-1, anti-PD-L1 or anti-CTLA-4 therapy was allowed; around 40% had some.

The data were produced by immunoSEQ multiplex PCR, yet TCRdb's version contains in-frame clones alone and is incomplete. The table has around 31,000 clones, about 92% seen once. The sample was CD4+ or CD8+ T cells sorted from blood, taken in a trial of the OX40 agonist ivuxolimab. The clonotype comes from an adult with an advanced solid tumor such as melanoma, head and neck, liver or kidney cancer.

The CDR3 DNA sequence: TGTGCCAGCAGCCAAGAATTGAAGTCCCCACGTAATTATGGCTACACCTTC. This codes for CASSQELKSPRNYGYTF. The rearrangement links TRBV4-2 to TRBJ1-2; D remains ambiguous. The V gene's germline CDR1 is LGHNA and CDR2 YNFKEQ. This CDR3 comprises 17 residues. V lost 0 bases and J lost 5, with 19 bases in between.